This passage covers 10 T cell receptor beta chains from one sample sequenced in a study of shared clonotypes between healthy human individuals. CD8 cells classed as naive were CD45RO-negative and positively selected for CCR7, excluding terminally differentiated effector memory CD45RA+ cells. The assay was immunoSEQ multiplex PCR, and TCRdb's table has in-frame clones only and misses some. Of nearly 2 million clones in the sample, about 95% were seen once. The sequenced sample was naive CD8+ T cells sorted from blood. These receptors originate from a man younger than 35 in good health.

CDR3 loop: CASYPGTGDMNTEAFF. In nucleotides, the CDR3 is TGTGCCAGCTACCCCGGGACAGGGGACATGAACACTGAAGCTTTCTTT. J is TRBJ1-1 and V is TRBV9; 10 bases agree with TRBD1. The CDR3 contains 16 residues. V trimming: 7 bases; J trimming: 0 bases; junction bases outside the gene matches: 9. Germline V gene sequence: CDR1 SGDLS, CDR2 YYNGEE.

The gene calls are TRBV5-6 and TRBJ2-7; D might be TRBD2 (5 bases). Germline V gives CDR1 SGHDT, CDR2 YYEEEE. V lost 4 bases and J 0 bases, leaving 11 bases between the germline ends. The CDR3 extends over 14 amino acids. In nucleotides, the CDR3 is TGTGCCAGCAGCCGAGCGGATAGCTCCTACGAGCAGTACTTC. This codes for CASSRADSSYEQYF.

The chain links TRBV10-3 to TRBJ2-2, with TRBD1 matching over 8 bases. Germline CDR1 is ENHRY and CDR2 is SYGVKD. This CDR3 region has 16 residues. V shed 2 bases and J 4 bases; nucleotides not matched to a gene: 6. CDR3 coding DNA: TGTGCCATCAGTGAGCCCTTAGGACAGGGCACCGGGGAGCTGTTTTTT. Protein product: CAISEPLGQGTGELFF.

CDR3 sequence reads: CASSFVGDYEQYF. The CDR3, as DNA: TGTGCCAGCAGCTTTGTCGGGGACTACGAGCAGTACTTC. V is TRBV7-9 and J is TRBJ2-7, with a weak D call TRBD2 (5 bases). The V end was cut by 3 bases, the J end by 3 bases, with 9 bases between. Germline CDR1 SEHNR, CDR2 FQNEAQ (reference sequence). This CDR3 spans 13 amino acids.

V and J are TRBV19 and TRBJ2-1; 9 positions match TRBD2. V dropped 6 bases and J dropped 7; count of bases not matched to a gene: 10. This CDR3 comprises 15 residues. Looked up from germline, CDR1 is LNHDA and CDR2 is SQIVND (reference sequence). The CDR3 DNA reads as TGTGCCAGTAGCTTACTAGCGGGCCCTAGGAATGAGCAGTTCTTC. Residues: CASSLLAGPRNEQFF.

This clone was seen just once. CDR3 amino acids: CASSSMTGDYEQYF. The CDR3 DNA follows: TGTGCCAGCAGCTCGATGACAGGGGACTACGAGCAGTACTTC. The chain uses TRBV9 and TRBJ2-7; 8 bases are a match to TRBD1. Looked up from germline, CDR1 is SGDLS and CDR2 is YYNGEE. The CDR3 totals 14 residues. Trimming cost V 4 bases and J 3 bases; bases outside gene matches: 6.

The CDR3 loop reads CASSQEPSGHPDTQYF. The CDR3 region has the DNA TGCGCCAGCAGCCAAGAGCCGAGCGGGCACCCAGATACGCAGTATTTT. The V and J genes are TRBV4-1 and TRBJ2-3, with a possible D match to TRBD2 (6 bases). Per germline, CDR1 MGHRA and CDR2 YSYEKL. With 0 bases removed from V and 4 bases from J, the gap between germline ends came to 14 bases. CDR3 size: 16 residues.

The chain combines TRBV7-9 with TRBJ1-6; D uncertain. Germline V gene lookup returns CDR1 SEHNR and CDR2 FQNEAQ (reference sequence). The CDR3 sequence is 14 residues long. V was clipped by 6 bases and J by 8 bases, with 14 bases between them. The CDR3 loop is CASSPGIGDSPLHF. The CDR3 nucleotides are TGTGCCAGCAGTCCAGGAATTGGGGATTCACCCCTCCACTTT.

Note on this clone: A much larger clone lies one base from this, so it may be a read error. The same CDR3 arises from other DNA sequences in this sample as well. This rearrangement joins TRBV7-9 to TRBJ1-1; D uncertain. CDR3 length: 12 amino acids. Germline CDR1 SEHNR, CDR2 FQNEAQ (reference sequence). V was shortened by 6 bases and J by 3 bases, with 8 bases between the two germline ends. In DNA, the CDR3 is TGTGCCAGCAGTTACGGGGACACTGAAGCTTTCTTT. Its translation is CASSYGDTEAFF.

CDR3 region: CASSQRQGDSYEQYF. The CDR3 DNA reads TGCGCCAGCAGCCAACGACAGGGCGATTCCTACGAGCAGTACTTC. This chain joins TRBV4-1 and TRBJ2-7; 7 bases are a match to TRBD1. The CDR3 spans 15 residues. The J segment lost 1 base and the V segment lost 2 bases, leaving 5 bases of the junction unmatched. Germline CDR1 and CDR2: MGHRA and YSYEKL.